This T cell receptor beta chain was sequenced during a study of T cell responses to AZD1222 COVID-19 vaccine. Study-wide results and caveats: The breadth and depth of Spike-specific TCRs increased once two AZD1222 doses had been given.

Trimming took 2 bases from V and 2 from J, leaving 10 bases between them. This CDR3 is 14 amino acids long. Germline assignment: CDR1 SGHNT and CDR2 YYREEE (reference sequence). Comments on this clone: Antigen unknown.

Some clones are missing from TCRdb's copy, which holds only in-frame ones; the method was immunoSEQ multiplex PCR. This repertoire shows some 54,000 clones, approximately 90% found once; its top ten account for 3% to 4.5%. The TCR comes from an adult in good health. The chain has TRBV5-4 and TRBJ1-2, with D unresolved. The input for sequencing was peripheral blood, taken on day 0 of AZD1222 vaccination. The CDR3 DNA follows: TGTGCCAGCAGCTTCTTTGGGCAGAACTATGGCTACACCTTC. It specifies CASSFFGQNYGYTF.